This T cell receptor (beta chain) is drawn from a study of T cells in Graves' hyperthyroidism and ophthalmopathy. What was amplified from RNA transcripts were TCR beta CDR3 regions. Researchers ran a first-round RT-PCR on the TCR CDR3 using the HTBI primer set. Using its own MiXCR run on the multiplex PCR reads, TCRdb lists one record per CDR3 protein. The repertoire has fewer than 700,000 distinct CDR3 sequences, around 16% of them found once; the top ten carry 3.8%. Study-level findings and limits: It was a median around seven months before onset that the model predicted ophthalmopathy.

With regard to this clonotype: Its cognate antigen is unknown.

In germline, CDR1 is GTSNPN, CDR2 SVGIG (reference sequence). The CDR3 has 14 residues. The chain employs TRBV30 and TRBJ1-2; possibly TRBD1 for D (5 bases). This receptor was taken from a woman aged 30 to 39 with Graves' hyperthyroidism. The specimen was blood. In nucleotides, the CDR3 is TGTGTCCGGAGTGTACTAGGGAGGGGCTATGGCTACACCTTC. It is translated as CVRSVLGRGYGYTF. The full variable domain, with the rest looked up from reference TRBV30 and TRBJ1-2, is SQTIHQWPATLVQPVGSPLSLECTVEGTSNPNLYWYRQAAGRGLQLLFYSVGIGQISSEVPQNLSASRPQDRQFILSSKKLLLSDSGFYLCVRSVLGRGYGYTFGSGTRLTVV.